Following are 30 T cell receptor beta chains from one sample sequenced in a study of cytomegalovirus exposure and HLA in healthy donors. The study ran its PCR with 60 Vbeta and 13 Jbeta primers. The table came from immunoSEQ multiplex PCR; TCRdb's copy has only in-frame clones and leaves some out. The sample includes approximately 200,000 clones, roughly 81% of them seen just once. The specimen sequenced was PBMCs. These receptors were collected from a woman aged 25-40 years in good health and CMV-seropositive.

The chain has TRBV7-2 and TRBJ2-1, with TRBD1 as a possible D gene (6 bases). V lost 8 bases to trimming and J lost 4 bases, with 18 bases between them. The CDR3 sequence is 15 residues long. Per the germline V gene, CDR1 is SGHTA and CDR2 is FQGNSA. CDR3 bases: TGTGCCAGCGCCCCCCGGGACAAACCGTACAATGAGCAGTTCTTC. Translated: CASAPRDKPYNEQFF.

The rearrangement uses TRBV7-2 and TRBJ1-4, with no clear D. V lost 0 bases and J lost 5, with 10 bases in between. Germline V lookup: CDR1 SGHTA, CDR2 FQGNSA. The CDR3 covers 15 residues. DNA of the CDR3: TGTGCCAGCAGCTTAGCGGCGGGAAGCAATGAAAAACTGTTTTTT. Protein: CASSLAAGSNEKLFF.

This clone was picked up one time. The chain links TRBV7-2 to TRBJ2-5, with D possibly matching TRBD2 (5 bases). Trimming pared 5 bases from V and 2 bases from J, leaving 18 bases between. Germline values: CDR1 SGHTA, CDR2 FQGNSA. The length of the CDR3 is 16 residues. CDR3 coding DNA: TGTGCCAGCAGCCTCTTGTCGGGGATTCCACAAGAGACCCAGTACTTC. Translation: CASSLLSGIPQETQYF.

This clone was observed once. Other DNA sequences in the same sample also yield this CDR3. This chain uses TRBV7-6 with TRBJ2-1; the match to TRBD2 covers 13 bases. CDR1 is SGHVS and CDR2 is FNYEAQ in the germline V gene. The CDR3 consists of 18 residues. The ends lost 1 base at V and 8 bases at J; junction bases unmatched: 11. The CDR3 loop is CASSLGPKLAGGVDEQFF. DNA for the CDR3: TGTGCCAGCAGCTTAGGGCCCAAACTAGCGGGGGGGGTAGATGAGCAGTTCTTC.

V usage is TRBV6-1 and J usage is TRBJ2-7; 7 bases agree with TRBD1. Germline V gene sequence: CDR1 MNHNS, CDR2 SASEGT. This CDR3 spans 12 amino acids. J was trimmed by 2 bases and V by 8 bases; bases with no gene match: 3. The CDR3 protein is CASSRGPYEQYF. In DNA form, the CDR3 reads TGTGCCAGCTCTAGGGGGCCCTACGAGCAGTACTTC.

J is TRBJ1-4 and V is TRBV29-1; tentative D call: TRBD1 (5 bases). V was clipped by 3 bases and J by 8 bases, with 10 bases between them. The CDR3 has 12 amino acids. The germline gives CDR1 SQVTM, CDR2 ANQGSEA. CDR3 in amino acids: CSVEGGGEKLFF. CDR3 sequence (DNA): TGCAGCGTTGAGGGGGGAGGAGAAAAACTGTTTTTT.

The chain combines TRBV19 with TRBJ1-2; D is unresolved. Looked up from germline, CDR1 is LNHDA and CDR2 is SQIVND (reference sequence). Trimming left V 5 bases short and J 6 bases short, with 10 bases between. This CDR3 comprises 12 residues. CDR3 region: CASSQQPHGYTF. CDR3 DNA sequence: TGTGCCAGTAGTCAACAGCCACATGGCTACACCTTC.

This clone has more than one count but fewer than ten. The rearrangement joins TRBV28 to TRBJ2-1; D may be TRBD1 (5 bases). Germline lookup yields CDR1 MDHEN and CDR2 SYDVKM. V lost 3 bases to trimming and J lost 9 bases, with 9 bases between them. The CDR3 is 12 residues long. Here the CDR3 reads CASSFEQVEQFF. CDR3 sequence (DNA): TGTGCCAGCAGTTTTGAACAGGTTGAGCAGTTCTTC.

The chain joins TRBV6-5 to TRBJ2-1, with TRBD2 matching 8 bases. Germline V gene data show CDR1 as MNHEY and CDR2 as SVGAGI. The CDR3 runs to 15 residues. The trim removed 2 bases at V and 8 bases at J, leaving 8 bases unmatched. The CDR3 coding sequence is TGTGCCAGCAGTTACCGGACTAGCCAATCCGATGAGCAGTTCTTC. Translated, it gives CASSYRTSQSDEQFF.

The rearrangement links TRBV2 to TRBJ2-2; TRBD2 aligns across 10 bases. CDR3 length: 17 residues. Germline loops: CDR1 SNHLY, CDR2 FYNNEI. Trimming removed 5 bases from V and 0 bases from J; junction bases left unmatched: 6. CDR3 sequence: CASSLTSGVSNTGELFF. CDR3 bases: TGTGCCAGCAGTTTAACTAGCGGGGTTTCGAACACCGGGGAGCTGTTTTTT.

V gene TRBV2 combines with J gene TRBJ1-4; TRBD1 might be the D (6 bases). The V end was cut by 5 bases, the J end by 7 bases, with 17 bases between. Germline V CDR1 and CDR2: SNHLY, FYNNEI. CDR3 length: 15 amino acids. In nucleotides, the CDR3 is TGTGCCAGCAGTATGAAGGGGGGGGCGGGTGAAAAACTGTTTTTT. The encoded protein is CASSMKGGAGEKLFF.

In regard to this clone: A junction boundary mismatches the germline segment, possibly from a read error. CDR3 DNA sequence: TGTTCCAGCAGCTTCGACAGGGGCACAGATACGCAGTATTTT. Translating gives CSSSFDRGTDTQYF. This chain uses TRBV7-9 with TRBJ2-3; 7 bases fit TRBD1. CDR1 and CDR2 (germline): SEHNR, FQNEAQ (reference sequence). CDR3 length: 14 residues.

The chain carries TRBV6-1 and TRBJ2-2, with D maybe TRBD1 (5 bases). V was pared by 11 bases and J by 2 bases, with 12 bases between. Germline CDR1 reads MNHNS; CDR2 reads SASEGT. CDR3 length: 13 residues. Here the CDR3 reads CALTDSNTGELFF. CDR3 sequence (DNA): TGTGCCCTCACCGACAGTAACACCGGGGAGCTGTTTTTT.

This chain joins TRBV13 and TRBJ2-5; maybe TRBD1 (5 bases). Gene TRBJ2-7 matches the end of the DNA better, so the J call may be wrong. CDR1 and CDR2 (germline): PRHDT, FYEKMQ (reference sequence). The CDR3 totals 12 residues. CDR3 DNA sequence: TGTGCCAGCAGCCTACAGGTCTACGAGCAGTACTTC. This encodes CASSLQVYEQYF.

This chain uses TRBV19 with TRBJ1-2; D perhaps matches TRBD1 (5 bases). This CDR3 is built from 13 residues. Germline V lookup: CDR1 LNHDA, CDR2 SQIVND (reference sequence). V shed 7 bases and J shed 7 bases, with 16 bases lying between them. CDR3 bases: TGTGCCAGTACTCTTGGGGGGGGTTCTGGCTACACCTTC. This sequence encodes CASTLGGGSGYTF.

The chain carries TRBV28 and TRBJ2-7; 7 nucleotides line up with TRBD1. With 6 bases clipped from V and 5 bases from J, the junction kept 13 bases outside the gene matches. Germline CDR1 MDHEN, CDR2 SYDVKM. CDR3 size: 15 residues. The CDR3 bases are TGTGCCAGCAGCCTTCGGCCAGGGGGTACCGACGAGCAGTACTTC. Translated: CASSLRPGGTDEQYF.

V and J are TRBV6-1 and TRBJ2-5; perhaps TRBD2 as D (5 bases). From germline, CDR1 is MNHNS and CDR2 SASEGT. The CDR3 contains 10 residues. Trimming stripped 11 bases from V and 4 bases from J, with 8 bases between. CDR3 DNA: TGTGCCCGGAGGCCAGAGACCCAGTACTTC. Translation: CARRPETQYF.

The chain recombines TRBV2 with TRBJ2-3, with D perhaps TRBD1 (5 bases). The CDR3 loop spans 13 amino acids. The V end was cut by 9 bases, the J end by 2 bases, with 12 bases between. Germline CDR1 reads SNHLY; CDR2 reads FYNNEI. The CDR3 DNA reads TGTGCCAGAGGGGCTGGAAACACAGATACGCAGTATTTT. Protein product: CARGAGNTDTQYF.

This chain links TRBV2 with TRBJ1-1; D is possibly TRBD1 (5 bases). The V and J ends lost 9 bases and 0 bases respectively, with 17 bases between them. From germline, CDR1 is SNHLY and CDR2 FYNNEI. CDR3 size: 15 residues. CDR3 bases: TGTGCCAGAGGGTGGAACAGGTTGATGAACACTGAAGCTTTCTTT. Its protein is CARGWNRLMNTEAFF.

The chain joins TRBV21-1 to TRBJ2-7; the table assigns TRBD2, which was not confirmed against the DNA. TRBV21-1 counts as a pseudogene. This CDR3 is built from 20 residues. The CDR3 nucleotides read TGTGCCAGCAGCTTCCGCCAGCAACTAGCGGGAGGCCGTAATTTGTTGGAGCAGTACTTC. It encodes CASSFRQQLAGGRNLLEQYF.

This clone has only a few counts. The chain has TRBV6-6 and TRBJ1-5; the D is unclear. V lost 2 bases, J lost 3 bases, and 5 bases lay in between. Germline V gene sequence: CDR1 MNHNY, CDR2 SVGAGI (reference sequence). CDR3 size: 13 residues. The CDR3 DNA sequence: TGTGCCAGCAGTTACCAGGACAATCAGCCCCAGCATTTT. Its protein is CASSYQDNQPQHF.

There are a few counts of this clone. The rearrangement links TRBV6-4 to TRBJ1-4, with a possible D match to TRBD1 (6 bases). The CDR3 has 12 residues. Germline CDR1 and CDR2: MRHNA and SNTAGT. The germline V and J ends were trimmed by 9 bases and 4 bases, with 9 bases remaining between them. The CDR3 reads CARLQGNEKLFF. CDR3 coding DNA: TGTGCCAGATTACAGGGTAATGAAAAACTGTTTTTT.

This clone was recorded once. The CDR3 nucleotides read TGTGCCAGCAGTACTAGCCTAGCGGGCCCCCAGGGGGAGTACTTC. Amino acid sequence: CASSTSLAGPQGEYF. The chain uses TRBV27 and TRBJ2-4; D is perhaps TRBD2 (8 bases). Looked up from germline, CDR1 is MNHEY and CDR2 is SMNVEV (reference sequence). The CDR3 is made up of 15 amino acids. Trimming cost V 5 bases and J 14 bases, with 25 bases left between them.

Note on this clone: One junction end disagrees with the germline gene, perhaps due to a read error. V usage is TRBV7-7 and J usage is TRBJ2-2; the D is unclear. Germline V lookup: CDR1 SSHAT, CDR2 FNYEAQ (reference sequence). The CDR3 covers 15 residues. CDR3 loop: CASSLDVSPTGELFF. The CDR3 DNA sequence: TGTGCTAGCAGCTTAGATGTCAGTCCCACCGGGGAGCTGTTTTTT.

This chain uses TRBV29-1 with TRBJ1-1; D is uncertain. The germline V gene encodes CDR1 SQVTM and CDR2 ANQGSEA. The CDR3 totals 13 residues. Trimming took off 7 bases at V and 2 bases at J, with 14 bases between the two ends. The CDR3 loop reads CSARSVLNTEAFF. CDR3 sequence (DNA): TGCAGCGCTCGGAGCGTTCTCAACACTGAAGCTTTCTTT.

The chain couples TRBV23-1 to TRBJ2-1; D possibly corresponds to TRBD2 (10 bases). TRBV23-1 falls under the ORF class, with uncertain function. V was pared by 4 bases and J by 3 bases, with 25 bases between. CDR3 size: 19 residues. CDR3 region: CASSRQGVRSGRFYNEQFF. CDR3 bases: TGCGCCAGCAGTCGACAGGGGGTACGTAGCGGGAGGTTCTACAATGAGCAGTTCTTC.

The chain carries TRBV6-6 and TRBJ2-3, with D perhaps TRBD1 (5 bases). V lost 4 bases, J lost 4 bases, and 12 bases lay in between. The germline CDR1 and CDR2 sequences are MNHNY and SVGAGI (reference sequence). The CDR3 covers 14 residues. CDR3 region: CASSSISQADTQYF. CDR3 nucleotide sequence: TGTGCCAGCAGTTCGATATCACAGGCAGATACGCAGTATTTT.

The chain combines TRBV4-1 with TRBJ1-3; D remains unclear. V was shortened by 0 bases and J by 2 bases, with 14 bases between the two germline ends. Germline CDR1 is MGHRA and CDR2 is YSYEKL. There are 17 residues in the CDR3. In DNA form, the CDR3 reads TGCGCCAGCAGCCAAGATCGGGTGAATTCCCCTGGAAACACCATATATTTT. The encoded protein is CASSQDRVNSPGNTIYF.

The gene calls are TRBV11-2 and TRBJ1-4; 8 bases are a match to TRBD1. In germline, CDR1 is SGHAT, CDR2 FQNNGV. V shed 1 base and J 7 bases; nucleotides not matched to a gene: 8. The CDR3 consists of 16 residues. CDR3 nucleotides: TGTGCCAGCAGCTTAGGGACAGGGATAGGATTTGAAAAACTGTTTTTT. Residues: CASSLGTGIGFEKLFF.

In this sample, this clone turned up once. V is TRBV7-6 and J is TRBJ1-3, with D possibly being TRBD1 (5 bases). Looked up from germline, CDR1 is SGHVS and CDR2 is FNYEAQ. CDR3 size: 16 residues. V was cut by 1 base and J by 3 bases, with 13 bases left in between. CDR3 amino acids: CASSLDAGESGNTIYF. CDR3 coding DNA: TGTGCCAGCAGCTTAGATGCGGGGGAAAGTGGAAACACCATATATTTT.